This T cell receptor (beta chain) stems from a study of blood T cell repertoires in COVID-19. Study-level background: Sources were T cells, B-cell-depleted T cells, or PBMCs; the material itself was cDNA or gDNA.

All enrollees were about 18 to 100 years old and from under 25 US areas. Cohorts were based on clinical histories the participants reported. Per the study methods: By means of reference gene primer amplification, nucleated cell counts were estimated. The method was immunoSEQ multiplex PCR; TCRdb's version includes in-frame clones alone and lacks a portion of them. V, J and clone size were drawn from that table, and D and trimming were deduced from the DNA. The sample shows some 180,000 clones, 85% of them seen only once. V gave up 4 bases and J gave up 1 base; unmatched junction bases: 4. The CDR3 runs 14 residues. Germline values: CDR1 SGDLS, CDR2 YYNGEE.

What was sequenced was PBMCs or T cells enriched from blood (not recorded which). This clonotype originated in a man in his forties or fifties who had recovered from COVID-19. This chain uses TRBV9 with TRBJ1-1, with 7 bases fitting TRBD1. CDR3 sequence (DNA): TGTGCCAGCAGCAAGGGACAGCCGAACACTGAAGCTTTCTTT. It specifies CASSKGQPNTEAFF. Filled out from reference TRBV9 and TRBJ1-1, the complete variable domain reads DSGVTQTPKHLITATGQRVTLRCSPRSGDLSVYWYQQSLDQGLQFLIQYYNGEERAKGNILERFSAQQFPDLHSELNLSSLELGDSALYFCASSKGQPNTEAFFGQGTRLTVV.